These 19 T cell receptor beta chains share one sample of origin, sequenced in a study of regulatory T cells in long-lasting Graves disease. Documented time point: newly diagnosed GD, antithyroid drugs for less than 3 months. Extracted RNA from PBMCs served as the source of the TCR library. Relying on iRepertoire HTBI primers and Arm-PCR of CDR3 regions, the team built TCR beta libraries. Each CDR3 protein gets one entry after TCRdb re-called the multiplex PCR reads with MiXCR. The repertoire holds 350,000 to 450,000 distinct CDR3 sequences, with about an eighth as singletons. These data were also filed under a second study, of T cells in Graves' hyperthyroidism and ophthalmopathy.

The sample consisted of peripheral blood mononuclear cells (PBMCs), taken at new diagnosis, from a patient treated with antithyroid drugs. The receptor set was obtained from a woman aged 18-29 years with Graves disease.

The chain joins TRBV12-3 or TRBV12-4 to TRBJ1-1; tentative D call: TRBD1 (5 bases). The CDR3 consists of 13 residues. V was clipped by 10 bases and J by 5 bases, with 17 bases between them. This CDR3 is CATDGPRETEAFF. CDR3 coding DNA: TGTGCCACCGATGGCCCCAGGGAGACTGAAGCTTTCTTT.

For this clonotype: A far larger clone is one base from this, pointing to a likely read error. This chain joins TRBV11-1 and TRBJ2-1, with D perhaps TRBD1 or TRBD2 (6 bases each). The length of the CDR3 is 13 residues. V was pared by 5 bases and J by 13 bases, with 18 bases between. CDR1 is SGHAT, CDR2 FQDESV, per germline (reference sequence). CDR3 residues: CASSPGGPQGQFF. DNA for the CDR3: TGTGCCAGCAGCCCCGGGGGACCACAGGGCCAGTTCTTC. Complete variable domain (other parts from reference TRBV11-1 and TRBJ2-1): EAEVAQSPRYKITEKSQAVAFWCDPISGHATLYWYRQILGQGPELLVQFQDESVVDDSQLPKDRFSAERLKGVDSTLKIQPAELGDSAMYLCASSPGGPQGQFFGPGTRLTVL.

Ten or more counts support this clonotype. The chain couples TRBV15 to TRBJ1-2, with D tentatively TRBD1 (5 bases). Germline CDR1 reads LNHNV; CDR2 reads YYDKDF (reference sequence). V was shortened by 5 bases and J by 5 bases, with 12 bases between the two germline ends. The CDR3 has 13 residues. The DNA of the CDR3 is TGTGCCACCAGCGACCCCGGGGGGTATGGCTACACCTTC. Translated, it gives CATSDPGGYGYTF.

The rearrangement joins TRBV12-3 or TRBV12-4 to TRBJ1-2, with a weak D call TRBD1 (5 bases). The ends were cut back, 4 bases at V and 0 bases at J, with 18 bases in the middle. The CDR3 has 17 amino acids. The chain's CDR3 is CASSSTRLGVANYGYTF. DNA of the CDR3: TGTGCCAGCAGTTCAACCAGATTAGGGGTAGCTAACTATGGCTACACCTTC.

This clonotype was observed at least ten times. The chain is built from TRBV7-9 and TRBJ2-1; D gene uncertain. Germline V gene data show CDR1 as SEHNR and CDR2 as FQNEAQ (reference sequence). The ends were cut back, 5 bases at V and 5 bases at J, with 13 bases in the middle. The CDR3 has 14 residues. This chain's CDR3 is CASSPSILDNEQFF. The DNA of the CDR3 is TGTGCCAGCAGCCCCTCGATTCTAGACAATGAGCAGTTCTTC.

In this sample, this clonotype turned up many times. The genes are TRBV6-1 and TRBJ1-1; TRBD1 matches at 7 bases. The germline V gene encodes CDR1 MNHNS and CDR2 SASEGT. V was clipped by 6 bases and J by 3 bases; unmatched bases: 13. CDR3 length equals 16 residues. The chain's CDR3 is CASSTGQVWMDTEAFF. The CDR3 coding sequence is TGTGCCAGCAGCACCGGACAGGTTTGGATGGACACTGAAGCTTTCTTT.

This clonotype was observed at least ten times. The chain combines TRBV9 with TRBJ1-1; D gene unclear. Looked up from germline, CDR1 is SGDLS and CDR2 is YYNGEE. The CDR3 has 13 residues. Trimming pared 2 bases from V and 4 bases from J, leaving 9 bases between. In DNA form, the CDR3 reads TGTGCCAGCAGCGTCCTCGCGGGCACTGAAGCTTTCTTT. This sequence encodes CASSVLAGTEAFF. The complete variable domain, with remaining parts taken from reference TRBV9 and TRBJ1-1, reads DSGVTQTPKHLITATGQRVTLRCSPRSGDLSVYWYQQSLDQGLQFLIQYYNGEERAKGNILERFSAQQFPDLHSELNLSSLELGDSALYFCASSVLAGTEAFFGQGTRLTVV.

This clonotype came up many times. V is TRBV7-2 and J is TRBJ1-4, with 8 positions matching TRBD1. This CDR3 contains 16 residues. The V gene's germline CDR1 is SGHTA and CDR2 FQGNSA. V was pared by 1 base and J by 8 bases, with 9 bases of the junction left unmatched. The CDR3 sequence is CASSLETGGMGEKLFF. The DNA of the CDR3 is TGTGCCAGCAGCTTAGAAACAGGGGGAATGGGGGAAAAACTGTTTTTT. Complete variable domain (other parts from reference TRBV7-2 and TRBJ1-4): GAGVSQSPSNKVTEKGKDVELRCDPISGHTALYWYRQSLGQGLEFLIYFQGNSAPDKSGLPSDRFSAERTGGSVSTLTIQRTQQEDSAVYLCASSLETGGMGEKLFFGSGTQLSVL.

This sequence joins TRBV5-1 and TRBJ2-7; no reliable D call. Germline-derived CDR1 and CDR2 are SGHRS and YFSETQ. Trimming took 4 bases from V and 0 from J, leaving 14 bases between them. CDR3 length equals 15 residues. The CDR3 region is CASSPLRSGSYEQYF. The CDR3 DNA follows: TGCGCCAGCAGCCCGTTAAGGTCGGGCTCCTACGAGCAGTACTTC.

The sample holds many counts of this clonotype. The chain employs TRBV20-1 and TRBJ2-7, with 14 bases matching TRBD2. Germline loops: CDR1 DFQATT, CDR2 SNEGSKA (reference sequence). The CDR3 extends over 15 amino acids. V trimming: 8 bases; J trimming: 4 bases; junction bases outside the gene matches: 10. In DNA form, the CDR3 reads TGCAGTCCAAAGGGACTAGCGGGAGCTGCTTACGAGCAGTACTTC. Translation: CSPKGLAGAAYEQYF.

The chain uses TRBV5-1 and TRBJ2-7; D unresolved. The CDR3 is made up of 14 amino acids. Germline loops: CDR1 SGHRS, CDR2 YFSETQ. V was clipped by 5 bases and J by 3 bases, with 15 bases between them. CDR3 protein: CASSNRQRDYEQYF. In nucleotides, the CDR3 is TGCGCCAGCAGTAACCGGCAGCGAGACTACGAGCAGTACTTC.

This clonotype turned up a few times. The chain recombines TRBV20-1 with TRBJ2-1, with 7 bases aligning to TRBD2. Germline-derived CDR1 and CDR2 are DFQATT and SNEGSKA (reference sequence). After removal of 8 bases from V and 0 bases from J, the junction contained 13 bases not matched to a gene. This CDR3 comprises 16 residues. CDR3 in DNA: TGCAGTACGATGCGACGGCGGGGGTCCTCCTACAATGAGCAGTTCTTC. Encoded protein: CSTMRRRGSSYNEQFF.

This clonotype was counted many times. The V and J genes are TRBV7-2 and TRBJ2-7; no reliable D call. The V gene lost 2 bases and the J gene lost 0 bases, with 8 bases spanning the gap. The CDR3 is made up of 14 amino acids. Germline V gene lookup returns CDR1 SGHTA and CDR2 FQGNSA. The CDR3 loop is CASSLHQYSYEQYV. CDR3 DNA sequence: TGTGCCAGCAGCTTACACCAATACTCCTACGAGCAGTACGTC.

This clonotype has ten or more counts. The chain uses TRBV28 and TRBJ2-7; D is undetermined. From germline, CDR1 is MDHEN and CDR2 SYDVKM. Trimming took 1 base from V and 4 from J, leaving 8 bases between them. The length of the CDR3 is 13 residues. CDR3 loop: CASSLYRQYEQYF. In nucleotides, the CDR3 is TGTGCCAGCAGTTTATACCGCCAGTACGAGCAGTACTTC. The full variable domain, its missing parts supplied by reference TRBV28 and TRBJ2-7, is DVKVTQSSRYLVKRTGEKVFLECVQDMDHENMFWYRQDPGLGLRLIYFSYDVKMKEKGDIPEGYSVSREKKERFSLILESASTNQTSMYLCASSLYRQYEQYFGPGTRLTVT.

This CDR3 reads CSVVRDQGQPQHF. The CDR3, as DNA: TGCAGCGTTGTTAGGGATCAGGGTCAGCCCCAGCATTTT. V is TRBV29-1 and J is TRBJ1-5, with a weak D call TRBD1 (5 bases). This CDR3 comprises 13 residues. Germline CDR1 reads SQVTM; CDR2 reads ANQGSEA. Trimming left V 4 bases short and J 6 bases short, with 13 bases between.

The chain couples TRBV7-6 to TRBJ2-5, with 7 bases that match TRBD2. This CDR3 region has 15 residues. After removal of 5 bases from V and 1 base from J, the junction contained 7 bases not matched to a gene. The germline V gene has CDR1 SGHVS and CDR2 FNYEAQ. The CDR3 sequence: CASSRRSGGQETQYF. The CDR3 coding sequence is TGTGCCAGCAGCCGAAGGTCGGGGGGCCAAGAGACCCAGTACTTC. The whole variable domain, remainder taken from reference TRBV7-6 and TRBJ2-5, is GAGVSQSPRYKVTKRGQDVALRCDPISGHVSLYWYRQALGQGPEFLTYFNYEAQQDKSGLPNDRFSAERPEGSISTLTIQRTEQRDSAMYRCASSRRSGGQETQYFGPGTRLLVL.

This clonotype came up many times. This chain links TRBV28 with TRBJ1-6; 7 bases are shared with TRBD1. From germline, CDR1 is MDHEN and CDR2 SYDVKM. V shed 5 bases and J 10 bases; nucleotides not matched to a gene: 11. CDR3 length: 15 amino acids. CDR3 sequence: CASSATRDRRSPLHF. The CDR3 nucleotides are TGTGCCAGCAGTGCGACCCGGGACAGACGGTCACCCCTCCACTTT. The variable domain in full, completed from reference TRBV28 and TRBJ1-6, reads DVKVTQSSRYLVKRTGEKVFLECVQDMDHENMFWYRQDPGLGLRLIYFSYDVKMKEKGDIPEGYSVSREKKERFSLILESASTNQTSMYLCASSATRDRRSPLHFGNGTRLTVT.

This clonotype was observed many times. The rearrangement joins TRBV7-9 to TRBJ1-1, with unresolved D. CDR1 and CDR2 from the germline V gene are SEHNR and FQNEAQ (reference sequence). The CDR3 covers 13 residues. Deletions cut 7 bases from V and 1 base from J, with 10 bases between. CDR3 sequence reads: CASIRTENTEAFF. CDR3 coding DNA: TGTGCCAGCATCAGGACGGAGAACACTGAAGCTTTCTTT.

This clonotype was recorded many times. This rearrangement joins TRBV28 to TRBJ2-1; 12 nucleotides align to TRBD2. CDR3 length: 17 amino acids. V lost 4 bases, J lost 4 bases, and 8 bases stayed unmatched. The germline CDR1 and CDR2 sequences are MDHEN and SYDVKM. The chain's CDR3 is CASSSGTSGSGYNEQFF. In nucleotides, the CDR3 is TGTGCCAGCAGTTCCGGGACTAGCGGGTCGGGGTACAATGAGCAGTTCTTC.